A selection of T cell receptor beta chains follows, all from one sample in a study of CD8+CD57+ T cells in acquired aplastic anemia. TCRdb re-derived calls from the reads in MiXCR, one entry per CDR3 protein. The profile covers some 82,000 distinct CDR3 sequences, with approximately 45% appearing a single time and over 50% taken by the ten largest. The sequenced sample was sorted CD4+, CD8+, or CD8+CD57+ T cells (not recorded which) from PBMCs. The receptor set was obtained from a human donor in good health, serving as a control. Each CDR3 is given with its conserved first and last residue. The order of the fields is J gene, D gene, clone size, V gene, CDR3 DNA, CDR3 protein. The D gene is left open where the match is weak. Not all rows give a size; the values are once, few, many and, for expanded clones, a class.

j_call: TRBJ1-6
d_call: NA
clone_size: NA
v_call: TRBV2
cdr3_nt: TGTGCCAGCAGTGATAGATTGGGAAATTCACCCCTCCACTTT
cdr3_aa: CASSDRLGNSPLHF

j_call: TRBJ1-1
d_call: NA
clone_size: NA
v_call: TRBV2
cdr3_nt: TGTGCCAGCAGTAGAGCAAGGGGGAACACTGAAGCTTTCTTT
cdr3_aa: CASSRARGNTEAFF

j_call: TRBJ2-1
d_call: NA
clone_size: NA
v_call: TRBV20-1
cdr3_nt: TGCAGTGCTACTAATAGCAGAGCCTTGGTGGGGAATGAGCAGTTCTTC
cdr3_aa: CSATNSRALVGNEQFF

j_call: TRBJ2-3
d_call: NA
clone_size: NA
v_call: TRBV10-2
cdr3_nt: TGCGCCAGCACCTTCAGCGGTACGGGTACGCAGTATTTT
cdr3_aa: CASTFSGTGTQYF

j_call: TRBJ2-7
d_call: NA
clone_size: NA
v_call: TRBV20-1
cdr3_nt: TGCAGTGCCCCCCAATTGGGCGCTACCTACGAGCAGTACTTC
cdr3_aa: CSAPQLGATYEQYF

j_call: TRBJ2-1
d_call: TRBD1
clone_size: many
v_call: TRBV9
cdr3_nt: TGTGCCAGCAGCGTAGTAGGGACAGGGGATGAGCAGTTCTTC
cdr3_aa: CASSVVGTGDEQFF

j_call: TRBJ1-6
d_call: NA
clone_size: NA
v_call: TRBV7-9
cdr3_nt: TGTGCCAGCAGCTTAGTCTTGGGTTCACCCCTCCACTTT
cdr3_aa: CASSLVLGSPLHF

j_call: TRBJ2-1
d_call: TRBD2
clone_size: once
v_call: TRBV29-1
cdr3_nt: TGCAGCCTTGGGGACGGGAGGGCCTGGGATGAGCAGTTCTTC
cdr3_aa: CSLGDGRAWDEQFF

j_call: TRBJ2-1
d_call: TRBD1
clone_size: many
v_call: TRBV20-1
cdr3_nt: TGCAGTGTCGCCCTCCCCGGACAGGGGGCTGATGAGCAGTTCTTC
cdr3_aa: CSVALPGQGADEQFF

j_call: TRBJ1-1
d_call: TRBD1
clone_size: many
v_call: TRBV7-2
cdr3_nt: TGTGCCAGCAGCTTAGCCGGGACAGGGAAAAACACTGAAGCTTTCTTT
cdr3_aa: CASSLAGTGKNTEAFF

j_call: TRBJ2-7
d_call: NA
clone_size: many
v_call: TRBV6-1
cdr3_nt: TGTGCCAGCAGTGACGCTTACTCCTACGAGCAGTACTTC
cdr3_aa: CASSDAYSYEQYF

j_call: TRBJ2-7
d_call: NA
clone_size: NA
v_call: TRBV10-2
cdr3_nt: TGCGCCAGCAGTGAGCTTTACGAGCAGTACTTC
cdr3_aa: CASSELYEQYF

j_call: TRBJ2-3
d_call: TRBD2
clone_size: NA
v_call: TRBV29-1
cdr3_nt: TGCAGCGTTGCCTTGGGGGGGAGCACAGATACGCAGTATTTT
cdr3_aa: CSVALGGSTDTQYF

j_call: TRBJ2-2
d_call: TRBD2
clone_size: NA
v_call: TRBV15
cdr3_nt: TGTGCCACAAAACCCCGGACTAGCGCGAACACCGGGGAGCTGTTTTTT
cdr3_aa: CATKPRTSANTGELFF

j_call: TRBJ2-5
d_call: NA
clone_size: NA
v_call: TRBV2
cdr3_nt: TGTGCCAGCAGTGGGGCGGGACAGCAAGAGACCCAGTACTTC
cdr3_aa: CASSGAGQQETQYF

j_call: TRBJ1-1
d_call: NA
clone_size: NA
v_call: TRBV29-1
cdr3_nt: TGCAGCATCAAAGAGGACCGCACTGAAGCTTTCTTT
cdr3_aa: CSIKEDRTEAFF

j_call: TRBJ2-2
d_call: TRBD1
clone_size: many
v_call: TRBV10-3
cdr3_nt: TGTGCCATCAGTGAGTCGGGACAGGGGACCACCGGGGAGCTGTTTTTT
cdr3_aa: CAISESGQGTTGELFF

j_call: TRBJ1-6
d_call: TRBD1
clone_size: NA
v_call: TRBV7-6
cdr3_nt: TGTGCCAGCAGCTCAATGACAGGGGCGACCTATAATTCACCCCTCCACTTT
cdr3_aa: CASSSMTGATYNSPLHF

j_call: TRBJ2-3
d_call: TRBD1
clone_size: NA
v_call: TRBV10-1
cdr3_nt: TGTGCCAGCAGCCGACAGGGGTCTACAGATACGCAGTATTTT
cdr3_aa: CASSRQGSTDTQYF

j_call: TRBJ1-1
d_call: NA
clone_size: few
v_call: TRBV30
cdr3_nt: TGTGCCTGGACACCCAGACACCCGAACACTGAAGCTTTCTTT
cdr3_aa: CAWTPRHPNTEAFF

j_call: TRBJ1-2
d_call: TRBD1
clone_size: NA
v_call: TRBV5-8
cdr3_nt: TGTGCCAGCAGCTTGGGACAGGGGCATGGCTACACCTTC
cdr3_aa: CASSLGQGHGYTF

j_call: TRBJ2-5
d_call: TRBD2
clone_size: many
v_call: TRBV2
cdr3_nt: TGTGCCAGCAGTGAGGGGGGAGGGAGAGAGACCCAGTACTTC
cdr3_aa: CASSEGGGRETQYF

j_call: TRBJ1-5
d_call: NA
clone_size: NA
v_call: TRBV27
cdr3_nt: TGTGCCAGCAGGCCAACACAGGCCGGGGGTCATCCCCAGCATTTT
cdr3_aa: CASRPTQAGGHPQHF

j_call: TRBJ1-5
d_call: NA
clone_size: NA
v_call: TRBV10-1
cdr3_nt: TGCGCCAGCAGTGAGCCCCTACCCGGCCTAAGTCAGCCCCAGCATTTT
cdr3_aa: CASSEPLPGLSQPQHF

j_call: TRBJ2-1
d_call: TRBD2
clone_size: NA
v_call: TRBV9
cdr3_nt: TGTGCCAGCAGCCCGGGACTAGCGGGTTACAATGAGCAGTTCTTC
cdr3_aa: CASSPGLAGYNEQFF

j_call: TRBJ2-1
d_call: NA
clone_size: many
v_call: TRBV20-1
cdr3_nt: TGCAGTGCTGTTACTAGGACTGTTTACAATGAGCAGTTCTTC
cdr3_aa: CSAVTRTVYNEQFF

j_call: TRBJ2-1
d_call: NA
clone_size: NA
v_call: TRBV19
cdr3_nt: TGTGCCAGTAGGTTCTCCTACAATGAGCAGTTCTTC
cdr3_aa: CASRFSYNEQFF

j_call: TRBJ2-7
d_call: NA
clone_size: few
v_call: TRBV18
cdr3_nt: TGTGCCAGCTCGGATGGGGTTTCCTACGAGCAGTACTTC
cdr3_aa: CASSDGVSYEQYF

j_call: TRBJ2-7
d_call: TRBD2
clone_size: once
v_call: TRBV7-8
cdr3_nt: TGTGCCAGCAGCTTATCAGGGAGGGCGGATGAGCAGTACTTC
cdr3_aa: CASSLSGRADEQYF

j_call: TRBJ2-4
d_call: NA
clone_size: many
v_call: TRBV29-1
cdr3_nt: TGCAGCGTTGAAGATCAGGGACGGTGGGGGAACATTCAGTACTTC
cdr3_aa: CSVEDQGRWGNIQYF

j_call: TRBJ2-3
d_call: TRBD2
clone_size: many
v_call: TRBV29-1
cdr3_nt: TGCAGCGTCAAACTAGCGGTTAGCACAGATACGCAGTATTTT
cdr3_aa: CSVKLAVSTDTQYF

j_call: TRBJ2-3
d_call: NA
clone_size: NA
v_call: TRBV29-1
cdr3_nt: TGCAGCGTAGTGTGGGGCAGCACAGATACGCAGTATTTT
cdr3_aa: CSVVWGSTDTQYF

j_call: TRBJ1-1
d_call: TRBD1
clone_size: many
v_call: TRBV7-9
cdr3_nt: TGTGCCAGCAGCATTCGGACAGGGGAGAACACTGAAGCTTTCTTT
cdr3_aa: CASSIRTGENTEAFF

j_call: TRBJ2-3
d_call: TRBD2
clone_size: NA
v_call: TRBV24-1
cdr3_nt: TGTGCCACCAGTGACCGCACTAGCGGGGGACGAGATACGCAGTATTTT
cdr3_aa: CATSDRTSGGRDTQYF

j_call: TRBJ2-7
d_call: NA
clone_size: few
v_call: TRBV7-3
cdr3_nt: TGTGCCAGCAGCTTCAAGTACGACTACGAGCAGTACTTC
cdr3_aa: CASSFKYDYEQYF

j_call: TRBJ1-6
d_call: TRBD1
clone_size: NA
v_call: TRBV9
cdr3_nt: TGTGCCAGCAGCGGGACAGGGGGCAATTCACCCCTCCACTTT
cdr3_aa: CASSGTGGNSPLHF

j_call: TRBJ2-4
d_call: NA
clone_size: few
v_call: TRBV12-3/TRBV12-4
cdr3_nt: TGTGCCAGCAGTTTAAGCCCCCCAGGGGACAACATTCAGTACTTC
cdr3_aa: CASSLSPPGDNIQYF

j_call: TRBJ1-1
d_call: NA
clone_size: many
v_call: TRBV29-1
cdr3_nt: TGCAGCGTTGAAAGGGGAACCGACACTGAAGCTTTCTTT
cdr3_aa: CSVERGTDTEAFF

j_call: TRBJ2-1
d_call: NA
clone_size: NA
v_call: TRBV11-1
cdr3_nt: TGTGCCAGCAGCCGACCGGTAGCTAGCCCTTCCTACAATGAGCAGTTCTTC
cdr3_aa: CASSRPVASPSYNEQFF

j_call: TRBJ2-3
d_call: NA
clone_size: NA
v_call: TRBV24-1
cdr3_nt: TGTGCCACCAGTGATCCTCATGTCAGGTCTACGCAGTATTTT
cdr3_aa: CATSDPHVRSTQYF

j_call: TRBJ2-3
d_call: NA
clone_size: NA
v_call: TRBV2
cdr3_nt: TGTGCCAGCGGGGACGGGGGCGCAGATGCGCAGTATTTT
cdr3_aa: CASGDGGADAQYF

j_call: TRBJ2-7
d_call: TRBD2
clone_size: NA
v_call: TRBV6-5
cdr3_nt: TGTGCCAGCAGTTACAAGGCGGGGGAATCCTACGAGCAGTACTTC
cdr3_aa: CASSYKAGESYEQYF